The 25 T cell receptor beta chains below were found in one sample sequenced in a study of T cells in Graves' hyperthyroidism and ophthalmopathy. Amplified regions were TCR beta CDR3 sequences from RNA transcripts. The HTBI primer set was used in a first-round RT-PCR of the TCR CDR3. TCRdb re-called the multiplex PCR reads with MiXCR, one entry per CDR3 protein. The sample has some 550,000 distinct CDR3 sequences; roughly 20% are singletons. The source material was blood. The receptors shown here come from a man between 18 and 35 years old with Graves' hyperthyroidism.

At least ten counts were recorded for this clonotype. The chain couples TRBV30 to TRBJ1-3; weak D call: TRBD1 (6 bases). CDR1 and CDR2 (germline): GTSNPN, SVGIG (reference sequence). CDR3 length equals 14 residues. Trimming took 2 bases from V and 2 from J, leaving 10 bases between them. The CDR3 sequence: CAWSRKGAGNTIYF. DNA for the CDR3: TGTGCCTGGAGTAGAAAGGGGGCTGGAAACACCATATATTTT. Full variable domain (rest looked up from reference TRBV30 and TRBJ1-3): SQTIHQWPATLVQPVGSPLSLECTVEGTSNPNLYWYRQAAGRGLQLLFYSVGIGQISSEVPQNLSASRPQDRQFILSSKKLLLSDSGFYLCAWSRKGAGNTIYFGEGSWLTVV.

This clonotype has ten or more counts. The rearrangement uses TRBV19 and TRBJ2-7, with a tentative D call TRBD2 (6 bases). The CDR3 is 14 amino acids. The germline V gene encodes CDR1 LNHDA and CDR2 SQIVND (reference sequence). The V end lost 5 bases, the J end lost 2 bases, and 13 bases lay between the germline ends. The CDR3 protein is CASSLTSPTYEQYF. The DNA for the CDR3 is TGTGCCAGTAGTCTAACTAGCCCGACCTACGAGCAGTACTTC. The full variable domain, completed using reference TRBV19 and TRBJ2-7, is DGGITQSPKYLFRKEGQNVTLSCEQNLNHDAMYWYRQDPGQGLRLIYYSQIVNDFQKGDIAEGYSVSREKKESFPLTVTSAQKNPTAFYLCASSLTSPTYEQYFGPGTRLTVT.

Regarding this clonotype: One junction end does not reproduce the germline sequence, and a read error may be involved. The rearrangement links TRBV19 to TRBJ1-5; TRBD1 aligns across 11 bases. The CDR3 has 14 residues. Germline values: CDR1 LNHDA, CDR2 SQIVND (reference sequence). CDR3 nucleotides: TGTTCCAGTAGTATTGGGACAGGGGGTCAGCCCCAGCATTTT. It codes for CSSSIGTGGQPQHF.

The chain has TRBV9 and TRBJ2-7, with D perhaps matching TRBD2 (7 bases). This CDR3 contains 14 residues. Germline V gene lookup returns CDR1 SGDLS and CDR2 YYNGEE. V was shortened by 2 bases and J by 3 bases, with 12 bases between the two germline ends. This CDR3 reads CASSVGRGGYEQYV. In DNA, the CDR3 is TGTGCCAGCAGCGTTGGGAGGGGGGGCTACGAGCAGTACGTC.

CDR3: CASSLEAGYSYGYTF. CDR3 sequence (DNA): TGTGCCAGCAGCTTAGAAGCGGGGTATTCCTATGGCTACACCTTC. The gene calls are TRBV7-8 and TRBJ1-2; D call uncertain. The V end lost 1 base, the J end lost 4 bases, and 13 bases lay between the germline ends. This CDR3 is 15 amino acids long. Germline assignment: CDR1 SGHVS and CDR2 FQNEAQ. Looking up the rest from reference TRBV7-8 and TRBJ1-2 gives the full variable domain: GAGVSQSPRYKVAKRGQDVALRCDPISGHVSLFWYQQALGQGPEFLTYFQNEAQLDKSGLPSDRFFAERPEGSVSTLKIQRTQQEDSAVYLCASSLEAGYSYGYTFGSGTRLTVV.

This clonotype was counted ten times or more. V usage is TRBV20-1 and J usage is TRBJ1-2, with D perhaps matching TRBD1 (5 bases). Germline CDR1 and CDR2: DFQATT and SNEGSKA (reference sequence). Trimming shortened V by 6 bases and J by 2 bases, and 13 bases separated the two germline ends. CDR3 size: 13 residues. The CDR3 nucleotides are TGCAGTGCGGACCGGGACGGCAACTATGGCTACACCTTC. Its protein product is CSADRDGNYGYTF.

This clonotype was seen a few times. Here the CDR3 DNA reads TGTGCCAGCAGTTCTCTACGCCCGGGACAGGGGGGTGTACAGCCCCAGCATTTT. Translating gives CASSSLRPGQGGVQPQHF. The rearrangement uses TRBV27 and TRBJ1-5; 11 bases are shared with TRBD1. Losses at the gene ends were 4 bases for V and 7 bases for J; bases not matched to a gene: 15. Germline V lookup: CDR1 MNHEY, CDR2 SMNVEV (reference sequence). The CDR3 length is 18 residues.

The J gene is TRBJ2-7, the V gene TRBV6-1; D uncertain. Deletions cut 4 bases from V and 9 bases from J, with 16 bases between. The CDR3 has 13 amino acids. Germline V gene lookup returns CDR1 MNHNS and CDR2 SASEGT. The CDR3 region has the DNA TGTGCCAGCAGTGGGGTCCAGAGTCTACGGCAGTACTTC. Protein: CASSGVQSLRQYF.

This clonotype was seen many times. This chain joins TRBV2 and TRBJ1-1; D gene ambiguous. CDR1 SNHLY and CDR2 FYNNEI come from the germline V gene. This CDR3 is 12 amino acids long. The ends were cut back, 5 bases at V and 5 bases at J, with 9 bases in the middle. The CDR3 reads CASSTLTTEAFF. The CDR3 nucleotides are TGTGCCAGCAGTACTCTTACTACTGAAGCTTTCTTT.

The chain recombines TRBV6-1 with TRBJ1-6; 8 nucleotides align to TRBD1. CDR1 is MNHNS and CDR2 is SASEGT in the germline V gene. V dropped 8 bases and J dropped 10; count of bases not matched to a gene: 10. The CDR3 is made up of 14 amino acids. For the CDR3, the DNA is TGTGCCAGCGGACAGGGACATTCGAGCTCACCCCTCCACTTT. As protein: CASGQGHSSSPLHF.

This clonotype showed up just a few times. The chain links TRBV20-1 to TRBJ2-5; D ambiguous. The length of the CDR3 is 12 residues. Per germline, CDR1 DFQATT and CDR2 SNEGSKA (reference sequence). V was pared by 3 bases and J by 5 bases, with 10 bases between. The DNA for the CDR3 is TGCAGTGCTAGCGTCTCGTGGGAGACCCAGTACTTC. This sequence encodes CSASVSWETQYF.

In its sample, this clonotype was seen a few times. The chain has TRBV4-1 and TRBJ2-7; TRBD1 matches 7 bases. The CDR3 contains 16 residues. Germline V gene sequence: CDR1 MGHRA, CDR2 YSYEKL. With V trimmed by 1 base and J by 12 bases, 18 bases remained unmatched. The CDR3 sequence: CASSQVTRDRNPPWYF. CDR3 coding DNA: TGCGCCAGCAGCCAAGTAACCCGGGACAGAAACCCGCCGTGGTACTTC.

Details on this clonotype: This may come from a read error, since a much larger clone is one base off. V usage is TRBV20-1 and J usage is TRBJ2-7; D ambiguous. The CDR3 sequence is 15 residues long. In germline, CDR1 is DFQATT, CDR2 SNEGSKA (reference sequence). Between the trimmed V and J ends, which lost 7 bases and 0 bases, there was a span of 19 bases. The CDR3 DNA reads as TGCAGTGTCTTTAAATTACTGTTGAGCTCCTACGAGCAGTACTTC. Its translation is CSVFKLLLSSYEQYF.

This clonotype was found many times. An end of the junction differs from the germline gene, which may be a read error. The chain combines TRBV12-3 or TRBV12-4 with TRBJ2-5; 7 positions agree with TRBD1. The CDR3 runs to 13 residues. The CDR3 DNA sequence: TGTGTCAGCAGTTACAGGGGCCGAGAGACCCAGTACTTC. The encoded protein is CVSSYRGRETQYF.

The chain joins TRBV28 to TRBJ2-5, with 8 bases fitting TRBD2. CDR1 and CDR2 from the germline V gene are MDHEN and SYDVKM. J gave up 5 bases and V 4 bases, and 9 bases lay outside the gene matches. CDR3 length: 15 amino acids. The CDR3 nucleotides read TGTGCCAGCAGTTCCCCGGGGGGGGGCGGTGAGACCCAGTACTTC. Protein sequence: CASSSPGGGGETQYF.

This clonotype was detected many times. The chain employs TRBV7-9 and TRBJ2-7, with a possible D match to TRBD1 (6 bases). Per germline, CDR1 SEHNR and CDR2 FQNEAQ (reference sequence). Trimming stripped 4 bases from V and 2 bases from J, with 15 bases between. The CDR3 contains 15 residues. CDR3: CASSYLIRGTYEQYF. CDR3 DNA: TGTGCCAGCAGCTACCTCATCAGGGGAACCTACGAGCAGTACTTC.

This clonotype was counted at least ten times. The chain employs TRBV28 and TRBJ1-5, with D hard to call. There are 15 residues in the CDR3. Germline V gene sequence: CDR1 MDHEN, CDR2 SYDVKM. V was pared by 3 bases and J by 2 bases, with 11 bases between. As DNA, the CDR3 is TGTGCCAGCAGTTTCAAGGGAGCGGGCAATCAGCCCCAGCATTTT. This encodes CASSFKGAGNQPQHF.

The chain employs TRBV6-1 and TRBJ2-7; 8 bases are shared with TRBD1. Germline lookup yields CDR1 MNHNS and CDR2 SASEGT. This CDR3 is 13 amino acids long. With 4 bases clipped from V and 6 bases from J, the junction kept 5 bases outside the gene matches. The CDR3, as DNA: TGTGCCAGCAGTGGTCGGACAGGGAGCGAGCAGTACTTC. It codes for CASSGRTGSEQYF.

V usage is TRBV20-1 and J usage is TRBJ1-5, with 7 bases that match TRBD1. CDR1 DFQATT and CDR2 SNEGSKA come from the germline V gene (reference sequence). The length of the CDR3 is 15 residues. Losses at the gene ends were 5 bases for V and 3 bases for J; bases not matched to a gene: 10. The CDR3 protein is CSAPPGGGDNQPQHF. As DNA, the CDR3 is TGCAGTGCTCCTCCAGGGGGGGGAGACAATCAGCCCCAGCATTTT.

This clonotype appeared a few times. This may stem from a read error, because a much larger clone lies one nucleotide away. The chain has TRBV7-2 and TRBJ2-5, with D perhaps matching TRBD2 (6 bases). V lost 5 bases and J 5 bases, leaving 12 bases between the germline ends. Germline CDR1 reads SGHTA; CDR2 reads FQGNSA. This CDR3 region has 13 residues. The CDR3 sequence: CASSPAGWETQYF. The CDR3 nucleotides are TGTGCCAGCAGCCCCGCGGGGTGGGAGACCCAGTACTTC.

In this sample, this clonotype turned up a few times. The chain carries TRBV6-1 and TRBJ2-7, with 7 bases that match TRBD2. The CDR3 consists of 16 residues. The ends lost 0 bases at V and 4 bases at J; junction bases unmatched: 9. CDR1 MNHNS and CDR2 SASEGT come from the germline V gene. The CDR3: CASSEASGGGAYEQYF. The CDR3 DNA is TGTGCCAGCAGTGAAGCGTCAGGCGGGGGTGCTTACGAGCAGTACTTC.

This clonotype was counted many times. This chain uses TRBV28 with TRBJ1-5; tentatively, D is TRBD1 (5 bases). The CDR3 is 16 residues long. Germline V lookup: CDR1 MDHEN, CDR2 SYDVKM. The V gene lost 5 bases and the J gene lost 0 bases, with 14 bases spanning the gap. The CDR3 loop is CASSPRPGGSNQPQHF. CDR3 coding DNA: TGTGCCAGCAGTCCGAGGCCGGGGGGTAGCAATCAGCCCCAGCATTTT.

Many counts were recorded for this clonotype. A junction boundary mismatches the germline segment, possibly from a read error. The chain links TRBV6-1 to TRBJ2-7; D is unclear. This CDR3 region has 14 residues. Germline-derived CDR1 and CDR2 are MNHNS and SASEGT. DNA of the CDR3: TGTGCCAGCAATGAACCCGGGTGGTCCTACGAGCAGTACTTC. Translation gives CASNEPGWSYEQYF.

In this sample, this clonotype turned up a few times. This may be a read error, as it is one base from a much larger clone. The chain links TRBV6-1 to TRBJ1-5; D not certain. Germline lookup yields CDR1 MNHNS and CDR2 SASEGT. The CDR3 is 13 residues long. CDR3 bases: TGTGCCAGCAGTCCCGGTGAGAATCAGCTCCAGCATTTT. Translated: CASSPGENQLQHF.

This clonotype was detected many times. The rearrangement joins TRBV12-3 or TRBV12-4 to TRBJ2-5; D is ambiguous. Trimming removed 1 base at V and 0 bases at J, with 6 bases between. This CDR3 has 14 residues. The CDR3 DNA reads TGTGCCAGCAGTTTAGGACGGTACCAAGAGACCCAGTACTTC. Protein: CASSLGRYQETQYF.